This T cell receptor beta chain was observed in a study of T cells in tumors after PD-1 blockade. Study as a whole: No patient had prior checkpoint blockade, systemic immunosuppression, or radiotherapy within 4 weeks.

TCRdb's copy holds only in-frame clones and misses some; the assay was immunoSEQ multiplex PCR. Among under 50,000 clones, 70% to 85% were seen once, and the ten largest hold roughly 9.4%. V was shortened by 1 base and J by 0 bases, with 15 bases between the two germline ends. Germline V gene data show CDR1 as SEHNR and CDR2 as FQNEAQ (reference sequence). CDR3 length: 17 amino acids. The clonotype was recovered from a human donor with advanced basal cell or squamous cell carcinoma (not recorded which). The chain has TRBV7-9 and TRBJ1-2, with D maybe TRBD1 (5 bases). Source: PBMCs, taken before anti-PD-1 therapy. The CDR3 spells CASSLGIGAPTNYGYTF. In DNA form, the CDR3 reads TGTGCCAGCAGCTTAGGTATAGGGGCACCAACTAACTATGGCTACACCTTC.